Below, 7 T cell receptor beta chains from the same sample are listed, as sequenced in a study of T cells in women clearing cervical HPV infection. Generated by immunoSEQ multiplex PCR, the TCRdb table keeps only in-frame clones and is missing some. This sample's clone table lists about 25,000 clones. Sequenced input: blood buffy coat. These receptors came from a woman aged 18-69 years with a cervical HPV16 infection that either progressed to CIN3+ or cleared (not recorded which).

Regarding this clone: The DNA ends 3 residues before the CDR3 does, and the rest of the CDR3 is filled in from the germline J gene. The rearrangement links TRBV7-9 to TRBJ1-4; 7 nucleotides align to TRBD1. The J segment lost 8 bases and the V segment lost 1 base, leaving 7 bases of the junction unmatched. The germline V gene has CDR1 SEHNR and CDR2 FQNEAQ (reference sequence). The CDR3 is made up of 15 amino acids. CDR3 sequence reads: CASSLGRGLLEKLFF. Incomplete CDR3 DNA: TGTGCCAGCAGCTTAGGTAGGGGGCTTCTCGAAAAA.

With respect to this clone: The CDR3 extends 3 residues past the end of the read, so its final part is completed from the germline J gene. J is TRBJ1-1 and V is TRBV7-9; D not resolved. From germline, CDR1 is SEHNR and CDR2 FQNEAQ (reference sequence). The CDR3 contains 13 residues. The sequenced part of the CDR3 DNA is TGTGCCAGCAGCTTAGTCAGTAACAGTGAG. Its translation: CASSLVSNSE. The entire CDR3 protein reads CASSLVSNSEAFF.

Notes on this clone: The CDR3 is cut off 3 residues early in the read; its end comes from the germline J gene. Different DNA sequences within this sample yield the same CDR3. The V and J genes are TRBV7-9 and TRBJ1-2; D is undetermined. The CDR3 extends over 12 amino acids. The germline V gene has CDR1 SEHNR and CDR2 FQNEAQ (reference sequence). Partial CDR3 DNA: TGTGCCAGCAGCTTAGGAGGCAATGAC. Translation gives CASSLGGND. The whole CDR3 region reads CASSLGGNDYTF.

As to this clone: Read data end 3 residues before the CDR3 end; the end is taken from the germline J gene. This chain uses TRBV5-5 with TRBJ2-3; the D gene is possibly TRBD2 (6 bases). The germline V gene has CDR1 SGHKS and CDR2 YYEKEE (reference sequence). This CDR3 spans 14 amino acids. The CDR3 is CASSVSLAQETQYF. CDR3 bases read: TGTGCCAGCAGCGTCTCACTAGCTCAAGAGACG.

Of note for this clone: Read data end 3 residues before the CDR3 end; the end is taken from the germline J gene. V gene TRBV19 combines with J gene TRBJ1-5; the match to TRBD1 covers 7 bases. The CDR3 consists of 15 residues. The germline V gene encodes CDR1 LNHDA and CDR2 SQIVND (reference sequence). V lost 7 bases and J lost 0; bases outside the gene matches: 6. CDR3 in amino acids: CASKRQGGSNQPQHF. The CDR3 bases that were read are TGTGCCAGTAAAAGACAGGGCGGTAGCAATCAGCCC. Complete variable domain (other parts from reference TRBV19 and TRBJ1-5): DGGITQSPKYLFRKEGQNVTLSCEQNLNHDAMYWYRQDPGQGLRLIYYSQIVNDFQKGDIAEGYSVSREKKESFPLTVTSAQKNPTAFYLCASKRQGGSNQPQHFGDGTRLSIL.

Remarks on this clone: The read gets to within 3 residues of the CDR3 end, and the germline J gene fills in the rest. The chain is built from TRBV10-1 and TRBJ1-5; D unclear. The CDR3 is 13 amino acids. Looked up from germline, CDR1 is WNHNN and CDR2 is SYGVQD (reference sequence). V lost 4 bases to trimming and J lost 4 bases, with 8 bases between them. The CDR3 DNA, read in part, is TGCGCCAGCAGTGGAGGGCCAAATCAGCCC. Amino acids: CASSGGPNQP. The CDR3 in full is CASSGGPNQPQHF.

A note on this clone: The CDR3 end is not reached by the read, which stops 3 residues before it; the germline J gene fills it in. V usage is TRBV6-2 or TRBV6-3 and J usage is TRBJ2-5; 12 bases match TRBD2. CDR1 is MNHEY and CDR2 is SVGEGT in the germline V gene. This CDR3 is built from 13 residues. V shed 10 bases and J 4 bases; nucleotides not matched to a gene: 4. The CDR3 bases that were read are TGTGCCACCGGACTAGCGGGAACAGAGACC. Its translation is CATGLAGTET. The full CDR3 sequence reads CATGLAGTETQYF.